This is a list of T cell receptor beta chains from one sample in a study of blood T cell repertoires in COVID-19. Sequencing used immunoSEQ multiplex PCR; TCRdb keeps in-frame clones, though not all of them. The sample has approximately 280,000 clones; about nine tenths are singletons. The sample consisted of PBMCs or T cells enriched from blood (not recorded which). These TCRs come from a woman aged 18-29 years who had recovered from COVID-19. Each CDR3 is given with its conserved first and last residue. The order of the fields is V gene, J gene, clone size, D gene, CDR3 DNA, CDR3 protein. The D gene is left open where the match is weak. Size values are once, few and many counts, or a class for expanded clones, and some rows have none.

v_gene: TRBV5-4; j_gene: TRBJ1-2; abundance: -; d_gene: TRBD1; CDR3nt: TGTGCCAGCAGCTTGTACAGGGGGCCCTATGGCTACACCTTC; CDR3aa: CASSLYRGPYGYTF
v_gene: TRBV9; j_gene: TRBJ2-3; abundance: -; d_gene: -; CDR3nt: TGTGCCAGCAGCGTATCGGAGGATACGCAGTATTTT; CDR3aa: CASSVSEDTQYF
v_gene: TRBV7-3; j_gene: TRBJ1-2; abundance: -; d_gene: TRBD1; CDR3nt: TGTGCCAGCAGCCAGGACAGGTCTTCCTATGGCTACACCTTC; CDR3aa: CASSQDRSSYGYTF
v_gene: TRBV3-1/TRBV3-2; j_gene: TRBJ2-2; abundance: -; d_gene: -; CDR3nt: TGTGCCAGCAGCCCTAGGGCCCGGGGTCGATCCGGGGAGCTGTTTTTT; CDR3aa: CASSPRARGRSGELFF
v_gene: TRBV2; j_gene: TRBJ2-1; abundance: -; d_gene: TRBD1; CDR3nt: TGTGCCAGCAGTCGGGACAGGGGAATGAATGAGCAGTTCTTC; CDR3aa: CASSRDRGMNEQFF
v_gene: TRBV18; j_gene: TRBJ2-5; abundance: -; d_gene: -; CDR3nt: TGTGCCAGCTCACCACCCCCTAGCCATGGAGCGGTTGGGACCCAGTACTTC; CDR3aa: CASSPPPSHGAVGTQYF
v_gene: TRBV28; j_gene: TRBJ2-7; abundance: once; d_gene: -; CDR3nt: TGTGCCAGCAGTTACAGGGCCTACGAGCAGTACTTC; CDR3aa: CASSYRAYEQYF
v_gene: TRBV2; j_gene: TRBJ2-7; abundance: -; d_gene: -; CDR3nt: TGTGCCAGCAGCGAAAGATTAGCGGCTAGCTCCTACGAGCAGTACTTC; CDR3aa: CASSERLAASSYEQYF
v_gene: TRBV15; j_gene: TRBJ2-5; abundance: -; d_gene: -; CDR3nt: TGTGCCACCAGCAGAGATAAGGGGGAAGAGACCCAGTACTTC; CDR3aa: CATSRDKGEETQYF
v_gene: TRBV25-1; j_gene: TRBJ2-5; abundance: -; d_gene: TRBD2; CDR3nt: TGTGCCAGCAGTGCGGGTAGCGGGAGGCCCGGGGAGACCCAGTACTTC; CDR3aa: CASSAGSGRPGETQYF
v_gene: TRBV7-9; j_gene: TRBJ1-2; abundance: -; d_gene: -; CDR3nt: TGTGCCAGCAGCTTAGGGGCGTCGGACACAAACTATGGCTACACCTTC; CDR3aa: CASSLGASDTNYGYTF
v_gene: TRBV19; j_gene: TRBJ2-1; abundance: -; d_gene: TRBD2; CDR3nt: TGTGCCAGTAGTAATGGACCAGCGGGAGGAATTGAGCAGTTCTTC; CDR3aa: CASSNGPAGGIEQFF
v_gene: TRBV28; j_gene: TRBJ2-3; abundance: -; d_gene: TRBD2; CDR3nt: TGTGCCAGCAGCTCCCGACTAGCGGGAACCGTAGATACGCAGTATTTT; CDR3aa: CASSSRLAGTVDTQYF
v_gene: TRBV11-3; j_gene: TRBJ1-1; abundance: few; d_gene: -; CDR3nt: TGTGCCAGCAGCTTATCGGGGGTCGGTGGAACTGAAGCTTTCTTT; CDR3aa: CASSLSGVGGTEAFF
v_gene: TRBV2; j_gene: TRBJ1-2; abundance: -; d_gene: -; CDR3nt: TGTGCCAGCAGTGAAAGAGGGATTTATAACTATGGCTACACCTTC; CDR3aa: CASSERGIYNYGYTF
v_gene: TRBV10-1; j_gene: TRBJ1-4; abundance: -; d_gene: -; CDR3nt: TGCGCCAGCACCGAGGGAGTACGTTGTGAAAAACTGTTTTTT; CDR3aa: CASTEGVRCEKLFF
v_gene: TRBV7-2; j_gene: TRBJ1-5; abundance: -; d_gene: -; CDR3nt: TGTGCCAGCAGCTTAGTAGGAGGAAATAGCAATCAGCCCCAGCATTTT; CDR3aa: CASSLVGGNSNQPQHF
v_gene: TRBV29-1; j_gene: TRBJ2-3; abundance: many; d_gene: TRBD2; CDR3nt: TGCAGCGGCACTGGCGGGGGGGGGACAGATACGCAGTATTTT; CDR3aa: CSGTGGGGTDTQYF
v_gene: TRBV19; j_gene: TRBJ2-7; abundance: -; d_gene: TRBD1; CDR3nt: TGTGCCAGTAGTATCGGACAGGGCGTCCACGAGCAGTACTTC; CDR3aa: CASSIGQGVHEQYF
v_gene: TRBV7-8; j_gene: TRBJ2-7; abundance: -; d_gene: TRBD2; CDR3nt: TGTGCCAGCACGCCGAGCGGGAGGGCAAGCTCCTACGAGCAGTACTTC; CDR3aa: CASTPSGRASSYEQYF
v_gene: TRBV3-1/TRBV3-2; j_gene: TRBJ2-5; abundance: -; d_gene: -; CDR3nt: TGTGCCAGCAGCCAAGCAGAAAAAGAGACCCAGTACTTC; CDR3aa: CASSQAEKETQYF
v_gene: TRBV19; j_gene: TRBJ1-1; abundance: -; d_gene: TRBD1; CDR3nt: TGTGCCAGTAGTAAAGCACAGGGGACCCCATGGTACACTGAAGCTTTCTTT; CDR3aa: CASSKAQGTPWYTEAFF
v_gene: TRBV7-9; j_gene: TRBJ2-1; abundance: -; d_gene: TRBD1; CDR3nt: TGTGCCAGCAGCCCTCAGGGGGCCAGTCTCAATGAGCAGTTCTTC; CDR3aa: CASSPQGASLNEQFF
v_gene: TRBV29-1; j_gene: TRBJ1-2; abundance: -; d_gene: TRBD1; CDR3nt: TGCAGCGTTCCGACAGGGTCCAACTATGGCTACACCTTC; CDR3aa: CSVPTGSNYGYTF
v_gene: TRBV5-1; j_gene: TRBJ2-2; abundance: -; d_gene: -; CDR3nt: TGCGCCAGCAGCTTATCTCCAGGGTACACCGGGGAGCTGTTTTTT; CDR3aa: CASSLSPGYTGELFF
v_gene: TRBV7-2; j_gene: TRBJ2-3; abundance: once; d_gene: TRBD2; CDR3nt: TGTGCCAGCAGCTTAGTAGGGGCGGGGGGTACAGATACGCAGTATTTT; CDR3aa: CASSLVGAGGTDTQYF
v_gene: TRBV6-6; j_gene: TRBJ2-7; abundance: -; d_gene: TRBD1; CDR3nt: TGTGCCAGCAGTTACACGGACAGGGATCGCGAGCAGTACTTC; CDR3aa: CASSYTDRDREQYF
v_gene: TRBV5-5; j_gene: TRBJ1-4; abundance: -; d_gene: -; CDR3nt: TGTGCCAGCAGCTTGGTCGGAGGGAGGGAGGAAAAACTGTTTTTT; CDR3aa: CASSLVGGREEKLFF
v_gene: TRBV15; j_gene: TRBJ1-3; abundance: -; d_gene: -; CDR3nt: TGTGCCACCAGCAACCCGGAGGTTGGGTGGATAAACACCATATATTTT; CDR3aa: CATSNPEVGWINTIYF
v_gene: TRBV15; j_gene: TRBJ1-5; abundance: -; d_gene: TRBD1; CDR3nt: TGTGCCACCAGCAGAGCTCACAGGGGTGGGGAGCCCCAGCATTTT; CDR3aa: CATSRAHRGGEPQHF
v_gene: TRBV7-2; j_gene: TRBJ2-1; abundance: -; d_gene: -; CDR3nt: TGTGCCAGCAGTCCATTGTCTAGCGTTGGGTTCGATGAGCAGTTCTTC; CDR3aa: CASSPLSSVGFDEQFF
v_gene: TRBV15; j_gene: TRBJ1-1; abundance: -; d_gene: -; CDR3nt: TGTGCCACCAGCAGACCTGGGTTGACAGGAATGAACACTGAAGCTTTCTTT; CDR3aa: CATSRPGLTGMNTEAFF
v_gene: TRBV5-1; j_gene: TRBJ2-1; abundance: once; d_gene: TRBD1; CDR3nt: TGCGCCAGCAGCCTACGACAGGGAGTGGGTGAGCAGTTCTTC; CDR3aa: CASSLRQGVGEQFF
v_gene: TRBV5-5; j_gene: TRBJ1-1; abundance: -; d_gene: -; CDR3nt: TGTGCCAGCAGCCTCCCGAACACTGAAGCTTTCTTT; CDR3aa: CASSLPNTEAFF
v_gene: TRBV27; j_gene: TRBJ1-2; abundance: -; d_gene: -; CDR3nt: TGTGCCAGCAGTTTATTGGGGGCAGATGATGGCTACACCTTC; CDR3aa: CASSLLGADDGYTF
v_gene: TRBV9; j_gene: TRBJ1-2; abundance: -; d_gene: TRBD1; CDR3nt: TGTGCCAGCAGCGTAGGCAGGGGGCGCACCTATGGCTACACCTTC; CDR3aa: CASSVGRGRTYGYTF
v_gene: TRBV9; j_gene: TRBJ2-5; abundance: -; d_gene: -; CDR3nt: TGTGCCAGCAGCGAAGGTAGCTCCTCCGGAGAGACCCAGTACTTC; CDR3aa: CASSEGSSSGETQYF
v_gene: TRBV7-9; j_gene: TRBJ1-2; abundance: -; d_gene: -; CDR3nt: TGTGCCAGCAGCTTAGCCCTCTATGGCTACACCTTC; CDR3aa: CASSLALYGYTF
v_gene: TRBV30; j_gene: TRBJ2-2; abundance: -; d_gene: TRBD2; CDR3nt: TGTGCCTGGAGTTGGGAGCGGGGGACCGGGGAGCTGTTTTTT; CDR3aa: CAWSWERGTGELFF
v_gene: TRBV6-6; j_gene: TRBJ1-6; abundance: -; d_gene: TRBD1; CDR3nt: TGTGCCAGCAGTTACTCTACAGGGACAGTTAATTCACCCCTCCACTTT; CDR3aa: CASSYSTGTVNSPLHF
v_gene: TRBV18; j_gene: TRBJ1-5; abundance: once; d_gene: TRBD1; CDR3nt: TGTGCCAGAGCTCATAGTAGGTTGACAGGGAGTGGTCAGCCCCAGCATTTT; CDR3aa: CARAHSRLTGSGQPQHF
v_gene: TRBV4-1; j_gene: TRBJ2-5; abundance: -; d_gene: TRBD1; CDR3nt: TGCGCCAGCAGCCACCCTGGGACAGGGGGCGTCTTTGGTGAGACCCAGTACTTC; CDR3aa: CASSHPGTGGVFGETQYF
v_gene: TRBV28; j_gene: TRBJ2-7; abundance: once; d_gene: -; CDR3nt: TGTGCCAGCAGTTCTTTCAGGGTCTCCGCCTACGAGCAGTACTTC; CDR3aa: CASSSFRVSAYEQYF
v_gene: TRBV19; j_gene: TRBJ2-7; abundance: -; d_gene: TRBD2; CDR3nt: TGTGCCAGTAGTAACAGCGGGGGCCGCTACGAGCAGTACTTC; CDR3aa: CASSNSGGRYEQYF
v_gene: TRBV19; j_gene: TRBJ2-2; abundance: -; d_gene: -; CDR3nt: TGTGCCAGTACCCAAACTTTTGACACCGGGGAGCTGTTTTTT; CDR3aa: CASTQTFDTGELFF
v_gene: TRBV28; j_gene: TRBJ1-5; abundance: -; d_gene: -; CDR3nt: TGTGCCAGCAGTTTAGGGGGGATTCGGAATCAGCCCCAGCATTTT; CDR3aa: CASSLGGIRNQPQHF
v_gene: TRBV30; j_gene: TRBJ2-7; abundance: -; d_gene: TRBD1; CDR3nt: TGTGCCTGGTCTCAGGGGGCTTCAACCTACGAGCAGTACTTC; CDR3aa: CAWSQGASTYEQYF
v_gene: TRBV11-3; j_gene: TRBJ2-3; abundance: -; d_gene: TRBD1; CDR3nt: TGTGCCAGCAGCTCCGGGGACAGACCTTATACGCAGTATTTT; CDR3aa: CASSSGDRPYTQYF
v_gene: TRBV7-9; j_gene: TRBJ2-2; abundance: few; d_gene: -; CDR3nt: TGTGCCAGCAGCTTATTACAGGGAACCGGGGAGCTGTTTTTT; CDR3aa: CASSLLQGTGELFF
v_gene: TRBV7-3; j_gene: TRBJ2-7; abundance: few; d_gene: TRBD2; CDR3nt: TGTGCCAGCAGCCCCCAAGCGGGAGGCGAGAGCGAGCAGTACTTC; CDR3aa: CASSPQAGGESEQYF
v_gene: TRBV7-2; j_gene: TRBJ2-3; abundance: -; d_gene: -; CDR3nt: TGTGCCAGCAGCTTCGTACAGGGCGTTAGCACAGATACGCAGTATTTT; CDR3aa: CASSFVQGVSTDTQYF
v_gene: TRBV4-2; j_gene: TRBJ2-3; abundance: -; d_gene: -; CDR3nt: TGTGCCAGCAGCCACCCTCAGGGCGGAGACAGCACAGATACGCAGTATTTT; CDR3aa: CASSHPQGGDSTDTQYF
v_gene: TRBV9; j_gene: TRBJ1-6; abundance: -; d_gene: TRBD1; CDR3nt: TGTGCCAGCAGCGTAGGGACAGGGAAGTCACCCCTCCACTTT; CDR3aa: CASSVGTGKSPLHF